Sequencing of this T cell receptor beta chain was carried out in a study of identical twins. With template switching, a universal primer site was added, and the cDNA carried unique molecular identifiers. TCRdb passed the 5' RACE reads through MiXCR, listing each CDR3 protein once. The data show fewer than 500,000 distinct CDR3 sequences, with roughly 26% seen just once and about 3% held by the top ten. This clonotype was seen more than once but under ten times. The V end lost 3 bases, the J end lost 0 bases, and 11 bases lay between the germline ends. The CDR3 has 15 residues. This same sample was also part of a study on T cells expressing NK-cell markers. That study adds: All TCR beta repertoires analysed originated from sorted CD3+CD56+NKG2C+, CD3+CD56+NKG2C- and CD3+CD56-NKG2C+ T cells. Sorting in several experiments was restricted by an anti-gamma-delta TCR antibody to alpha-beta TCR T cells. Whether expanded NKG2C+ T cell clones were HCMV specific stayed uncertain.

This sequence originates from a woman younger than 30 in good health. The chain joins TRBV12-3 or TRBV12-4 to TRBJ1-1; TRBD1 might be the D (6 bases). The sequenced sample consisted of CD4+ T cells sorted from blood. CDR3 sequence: CASSFFGGMNTEAFF. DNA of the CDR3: TGTGCCAGCAGTTTTTTCGGGGGCATGAACACTGAAGCTTTCTTT.